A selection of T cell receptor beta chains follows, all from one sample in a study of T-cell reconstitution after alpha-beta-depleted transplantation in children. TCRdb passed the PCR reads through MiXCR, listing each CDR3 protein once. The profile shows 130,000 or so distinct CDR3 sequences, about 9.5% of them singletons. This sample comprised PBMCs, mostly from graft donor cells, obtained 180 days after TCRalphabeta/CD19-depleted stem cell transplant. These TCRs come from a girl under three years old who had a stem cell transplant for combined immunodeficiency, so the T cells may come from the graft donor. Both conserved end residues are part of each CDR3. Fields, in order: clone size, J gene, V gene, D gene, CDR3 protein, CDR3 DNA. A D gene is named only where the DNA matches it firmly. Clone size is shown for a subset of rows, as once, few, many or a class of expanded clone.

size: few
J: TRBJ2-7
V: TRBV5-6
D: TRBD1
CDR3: CASSRTGGLRVHEQYF
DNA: TGTGCCAGCAGCCGGACAGGGGGCTTACGGGTCCACGAGCAGTACTTC

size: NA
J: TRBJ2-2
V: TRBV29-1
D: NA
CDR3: CSLRGCNTGELFF
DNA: TGCAGCTTAAGGGGGTGTAACACCGGGGAGCTGTTTTTT

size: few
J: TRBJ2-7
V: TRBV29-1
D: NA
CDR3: CSVAASSYEQYF
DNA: TGCAGCGTTGCGGCGAGCTCCTACGAGCAGTACTTC

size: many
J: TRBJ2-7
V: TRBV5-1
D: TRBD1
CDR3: CASSLGTVSYEQYF
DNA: TGCGCCAGCAGCCTTGGGACAGTCTCCTACGAGCAGTACTTC

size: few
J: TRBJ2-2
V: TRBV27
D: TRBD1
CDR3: CASSPRQGRNTGELFF
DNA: TGTGCCAGCAGTCCCCGACAGGGTAGGAACACCGGGGAGCTGTTTTTT

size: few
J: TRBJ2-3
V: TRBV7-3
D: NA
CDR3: CASSLRGGRTLAADTQYF
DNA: TGTGCCAGCAGCTTAAGAGGCGGCAGGACCCTAGCCGCAGATACGCAGTATTTT

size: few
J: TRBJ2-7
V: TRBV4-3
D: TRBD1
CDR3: CASSPSPGQGLWEQYF
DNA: TGCGCCAGCAGCCCTTCCCCGGGACAGGGGTTATGGGAGCAGTACTTC

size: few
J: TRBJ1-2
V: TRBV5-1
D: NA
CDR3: CASSLGLPGLDGYTF
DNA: TGCGCCAGCAGCTTGGGCCTACCAGGGTTAGATGGCTACACCTTC

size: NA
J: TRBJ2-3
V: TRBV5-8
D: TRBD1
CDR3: CASSSGTGPDTQYF
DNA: TGTGCCAGCAGCTCCGGGACAGGGCCAGATACGCAGTATTTT

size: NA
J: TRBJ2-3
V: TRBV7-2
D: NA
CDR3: CASSLWARTQYF
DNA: TGTGCCAGCAGCTTATGGGCTAGGACGCAGTATTTT

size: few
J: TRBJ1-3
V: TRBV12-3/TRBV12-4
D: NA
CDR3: CASSLKWRPGSTIYF
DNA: TGTGCCAGCAGTTTAAAGTGGCGACCAGGTAGCACCATATATTTT

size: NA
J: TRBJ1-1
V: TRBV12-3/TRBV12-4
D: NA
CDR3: CASSLVQGNSGTEAFF
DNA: TGTGCCAGCAGTTTGGTACAAGGGAATTCGGGCACTGAAGCTTTCTTT

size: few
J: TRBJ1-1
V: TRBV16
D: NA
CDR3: CASSQYRGGTEAFF
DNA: TGTGCCAGCAGCCAATACCGGGGTGGCACTGAAGCTTTCTTT

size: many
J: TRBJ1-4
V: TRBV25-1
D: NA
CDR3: CASSLSATNEKLFF
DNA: TGTGCCAGCAGCCTCAGCGCAACTAATGAAAAACTGTTTTTT

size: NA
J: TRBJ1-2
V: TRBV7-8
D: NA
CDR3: CASSSLSGWSGYTF
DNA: TGTGCCAGCAGCTCCTTGTCCGGATGGAGTGGCTACACCTTC

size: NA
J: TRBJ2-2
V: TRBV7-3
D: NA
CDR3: CASSPDNLNTGELFF
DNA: TGTGCCAGCAGCCCTGACAACTTAAACACCGGGGAGCTGTTTTTT

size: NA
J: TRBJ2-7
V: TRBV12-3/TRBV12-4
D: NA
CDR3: CASSFNRAYEQYF
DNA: TGTGCCAGCAGTTTCAATAGGGCCTACGAGCAGTACTTC

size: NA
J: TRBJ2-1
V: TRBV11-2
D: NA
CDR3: CASSFGGTYNEQFF
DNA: TGTGCCAGCAGCTTTGGGGGGACCTACAATGAGCAGTTCTTC

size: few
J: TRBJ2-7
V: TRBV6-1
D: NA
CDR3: CASRRGTFSYEQYF
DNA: TGTGCCAGCAGAAGGGGAACTTTCTCCTACGAGCAGTACTTC

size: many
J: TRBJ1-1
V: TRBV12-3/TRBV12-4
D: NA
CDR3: CASSLQGANTEAFF
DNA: TGTGCCAGCAGTTTGCAGGGAGCTAACACTGAAGCTTTCTTT

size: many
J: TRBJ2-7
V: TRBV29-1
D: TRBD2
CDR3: CSVAPTRLAGAYEQYF
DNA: TGCAGCGTTGCCCCCACGCGTCTAGCGGGAGCCTACGAGCAGTACTTC

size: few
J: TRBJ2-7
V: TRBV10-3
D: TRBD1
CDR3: CAISEGTGIDEQYF
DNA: TGTGCCATCAGTGAGGGGACAGGGATCGACGAGCAGTACTTC

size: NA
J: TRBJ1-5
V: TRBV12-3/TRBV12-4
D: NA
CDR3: CASSFEGQPQHF
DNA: TGTGCCAGCAGTTTCGAGGGTCAGCCCCAGCATTTT

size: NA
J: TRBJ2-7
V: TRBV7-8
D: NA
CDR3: CASSHRQLGYEQYF
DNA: TGTGCCAGCAGCCATAGACAGCTCGGGTACGAGCAGTACTTC

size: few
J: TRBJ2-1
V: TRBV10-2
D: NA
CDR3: CARGDNNEQFF
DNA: TGCGCTAGAGGGGACAACAATGAGCAGTTCTTC

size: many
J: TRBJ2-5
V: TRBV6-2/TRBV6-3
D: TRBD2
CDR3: CASSYRGLAEQETQYF
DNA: TGTGCCAGCAGTTACCGCGGACTAGCGGAACAAGAGACCCAGTACTTC

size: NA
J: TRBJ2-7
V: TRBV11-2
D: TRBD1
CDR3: CASSPRTGDGLYIVYEQYF
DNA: TGTGCCAGCAGCCCACGGACAGGGGACGGACTTTATATCGTCTACGAGCAGTACTTC

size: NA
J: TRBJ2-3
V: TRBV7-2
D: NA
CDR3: CASRLEPWGTDTQYF
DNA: TGTGCCAGCAGACTTGAACCCTGGGGCACAGATACGCAGTATTTT

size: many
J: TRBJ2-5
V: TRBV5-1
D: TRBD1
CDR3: CASSLEGRGRETQYF
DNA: TGCGCCAGCAGCTTGGAAGGCAGGGGGAGAGAGACCCAGTACTTC

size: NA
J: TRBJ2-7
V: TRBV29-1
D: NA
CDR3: CSVEGDGWGREQYF
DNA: TGCAGCGTTGAGGGGGATGGGTGGGGCCGCGAGCAGTACTTC

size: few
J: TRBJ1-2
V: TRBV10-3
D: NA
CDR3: CAISENRDYGYTF
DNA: TGTGCCATCAGTGAGAACAGGGACTATGGCTACACCTTC